This T cell receptor beta chain comes out of a study of neurological immune-mediated disorders. This clonotype has a count of ten or more. Its antigen is still unknown. Trimming took off 5 bases at V and 3 bases at J, with 18 bases between the two ends. CDR3 length: 15 amino acids. Germline V gene sequence: CDR1 DFQATT, CDR2 SNEGSKA (reference sequence). Described time point: longitudinal time-point 3. A total of 2 million PBMCs stored at -80 degrees C provided the unsorted libraries. Study outcomes and limitations: Across subjects, no CDR3 amino acid sequence appeared in expanded clones of more than one subject, a finding that suggested private repertoires in all groups. The most TCR clonal expansion was seen in HTLV-1-associated myelopathy, whereas the least was seen in multiple sclerosis, below the level in healthy controls.

MiXCR was run by TCRdb on the 5' RACE reads, yielding one entry per CDR3 protein. This table holds roughly 100,000 distinct CDR3 sequences, more than 10% found once. This receptor was obtained from a female donor with HTLV-1-associated myelopathy (HAM/TSP). The genes are TRBV20-1 and TRBJ2-3, with D possibly being TRBD1 or TRBD2 (5 bases each). Specimen: PBMCs. The CDR3 is CSASQGAGRTDTQYF. CDR3 DNA sequence: TGCAGTGCTTCCCAAGGGGCGGGTAGGACAGATACGCAGTATTTT.